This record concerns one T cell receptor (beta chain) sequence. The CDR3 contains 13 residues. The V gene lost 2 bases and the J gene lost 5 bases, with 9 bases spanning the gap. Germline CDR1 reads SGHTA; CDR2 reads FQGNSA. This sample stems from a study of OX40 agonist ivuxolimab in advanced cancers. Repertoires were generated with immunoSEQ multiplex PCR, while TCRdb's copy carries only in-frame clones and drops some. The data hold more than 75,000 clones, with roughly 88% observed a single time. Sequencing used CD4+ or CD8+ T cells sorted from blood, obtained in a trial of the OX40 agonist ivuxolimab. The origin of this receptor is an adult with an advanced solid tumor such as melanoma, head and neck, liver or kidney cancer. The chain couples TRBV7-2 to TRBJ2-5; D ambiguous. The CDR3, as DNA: TGTGCCAGCAGCTTAAGAGTTTCGGAGACCCAGTACTTC. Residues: CASSLRVSETQYF.